The present T cell receptor (beta chain) was sequenced within a study of T-cell reconstitution after alpha-beta-depleted transplantation in children. Of note for this clonotype: Antigen unknown.

With 0 bases removed from V and 4 bases from J, the gap between germline ends came to 21 bases. CDR3 length: 18 residues. Per the germline V gene, CDR1 is LGHNA and CDR2 is YNFKEQ. Notes on the study in general: By one year post-transplant, T-cell counts and diversity largely arose from T cells that were newly produced. Where alpha-beta T cells came from about two months after transplant was reportedly several hundred expanded graft clones. From surviving recipient T cells and thymic progenitors came the high day-60 TCRbeta diversity observed in some patients.

Preparation of the TCRbeta library involved a method that used unique molecular identifiers. TCRdb reanalysed the PCR reads using MiXCR and keeps one entry per CDR3 protein. The sample includes a few hundred thousand distinct CDR3 sequences, 25% to 30% of them seen just once. V usage is TRBV4-2 and J usage is TRBJ2-5; a weak D match, TRBD2 (5 bases). This TCR derives from a boy under three years old with Wiskott-Aldrich syndrome, due to receive a stem cell transplant. The sequences come from PBMCs, collected before TCRalphabeta/CD19-depleted stem cell transplant. The CDR3: CASSQDRQLGGGPETQYF. CDR3 in DNA: TGTGCCAGCAGCCAAGATAGGCAACTAGGAGGCGGGCCAGAGACCCAGTACTTC.